Presented here are 12 T cell receptor beta chains from one specimen sequenced in a study of T cell clonality in common variable immunodeficiency. The method was immunoSEQ multiplex PCR; TCRdb's version includes in-frame clones alone and lacks a portion of them. This sample carries roughly 51,000 clones and no singletons, and about 5% goes to the top ten. The sequencing sample was made of peripheral blood mononuclear cells. The source of these receptors is a person between 18 and 75 years old in good health.

This clone has at least ten counts. The read terminates 3 residues ahead of where the CDR3 ends, so the germline J gene completes it. The V and J genes are TRBV5-1 and TRBJ1-6; 7 bases agree with TRBD1. V shed 4 bases, J shed 9 bases, and the junction held 7 bases outside the gene matches. Looked up from germline, CDR1 is SGHRS and CDR2 is YFSETQ. This CDR3 has 14 residues. The covered CDR3 bases are TGCGCCAGCAGCGACCGGACAGGTTCTTCACCC. Amino acid sequence: CASSDRTGSSP. Given in full, the CDR3 is CASSDRTGSSPLHF.

As concerns this clone: The read terminates 3 residues before the CDR3 end, so the remaining end is supplied by the germline J gene. The rearrangement uses TRBV7-9 and TRBJ1-1; TRBD1 matches at 7 bases. This CDR3 is 14 amino acids long. CDR1 is SEHNR, CDR2 FQNEAQ, per germline (reference sequence). The CDR3 DNA, read in part, is TGTGCCAGCAACCTGCCGGGACAGCCTTACGAG. Translating it yields CASNLPGQPYE. The full CDR3 is CASNLPGQPYEAFF. Using reference TRBV7-9 and TRBJ1-1 for the parts outside the CDR3, the full variable domain is DTGVSQNPRHKITKRGQNVTFRCDPISEHNRLYWYRQTLGQGPEFLTYFQNEAQLEKSRLLSDRFSAERPKGSFSTLEIQRTEQGDSAMYLCASNLPGQPYEAFFGQGTRLTVV.

In this sample, this clone turned up many times. Sequencing ends 3 residues short of the CDR3 end; the germline J gene provides the rest. This chain links TRBV7-6 with TRBJ2-5, with D uncertain. The CDR3 totals 13 residues. Trimming shortened V by 4 bases and J by 1 base, and 7 bases separated the two germline ends. Germline loops: CDR1 SGHVS, CDR2 FNYEAQ. Here the CDR3 reads CASSYPGQETQYF. CDR3 DNA (partial): TGTGCCAGCAGCTACCCAGGCCAAGAGACC.

This clone was observed at least ten times. Read coverage stops 3 residues before the CDR3 terminus; the germline J gene supplies the remainder. The chain uses TRBV5-1 and TRBJ2-5; 15 nucleotides agree with TRBD2. This CDR3 is 19 amino acids long. CDR1 and CDR2 from the germline V gene are SGHRS and YFSETQ. V dropped 4 bases and J dropped 5; count of bases not matched to a gene: 15. The CDR3 DNA, read in part, is TGCGCCAGCAGCCTAGGACTAGCGGGAGGGATTGGCGGTTCGGAGACC. Its protein product is CASSLGLAGGIGGSET. The full CDR3 reads CASSLGLAGGIGGSETQYF.

Ten or more counts support this clone. The read stops 3 residues short of the end of the CDR3; the missing end is completed from the germline J gene. The V call is TRBV5-4, the J call TRBJ2-1; 7 nucleotides align to TRBD1. The length of the CDR3 is 16 residues. V trimming: 5 bases; J trimming: 3 bases; junction bases outside the gene matches: 11. Per the germline V gene, CDR1 is SGHNT and CDR2 is YYREEE (reference sequence). CDR3 bases read: TGTGCCAGCAGAGAAGGGACAGCCCCGGGCTACAATGAG. Translated, it gives CASREGTAPGYNE. The entire CDR3 is CASREGTAPGYNEQFF.

This clone has ten or more counts. The read stops 3 residues short of the end of the CDR3; the missing end is completed from the germline J gene. This rearrangement joins TRBV7-2 to TRBJ2-5, with TRBD2 as a possible D gene (5 bases). The CDR3 extends over 14 amino acids. Germline lookup yields CDR1 SGHTA and CDR2 FQGNSA. Trimming removed 5 bases from V and 2 bases from J, with 12 bases in between. CDR3 residues: CASSAISGQETQYF. CDR3 DNA (partial): TGTGCCAGCAGCGCCATCAGCGGACAAGAGACC.

This clone was observed many times. The CDR3 here is CASSMYGLAGGRTGELFF. The covered CDR3 bases are TGTGCCAGTAGTATGTATGGACTAGCGGGAGGGAGGACCGGGGAG. This chain uses TRBV19 with TRBJ2-2, with 15 nucleotides matching TRBD2. With the read ending 3 residues before the CDR3 end, the germline J gene is used to fill in that end. The V and J ends lost 3 bases and 5 bases, in that order; junction bases with no gene match: 7. From germline, CDR1 is LNHDA and CDR2 SQIVND (reference sequence). The CDR3 length is 18 residues.

This clone was observed at least ten times. The read finishes 3 residues shy of the CDR3 end, and the germline J gene is used to complete it. The V call is TRBV5-1, the J call TRBJ2-1; 14 nucleotides agree with TRBD2. The V gene's germline CDR1 is SGHRS and CDR2 YFSETQ. V trimming: 2 bases; J trimming: 0 bases; junction bases outside the gene matches: 10. This CDR3 spans 20 amino acids. The sequenced CDR3 bases are TGCGCCAGCAGCTTAGAGGGACTAGCGGGAGCGATTGGCTCCTACAATGAG. This codes for CASSLEGLAGAIGSYNE. The whole CDR3 is CASSLEGLAGAIGSYNEQFF.

This clone was picked up many times. The read terminates 3 residues before the CDR3 end, so the remaining end is supplied by the germline J gene. The chain is built from TRBV29-1 and TRBJ2-3; 11 bases are shared with TRBD2. V was pared by 1 base and J by 4 bases, with 10 bases of the junction left unmatched. The germline V gene encodes CDR1 SQVTM and CDR2 ANQGSEA. CDR3 size: 17 residues. The DNA read from the CDR3 is TGCAGCGTTGAAGGTTTTAGCGGGAGGGCCAGTCCAGATACG. It codes for CSVEGFSGRASPDT. The whole CDR3 reads CSVEGFSGRASPDTQYF.

CDR3 in amino acids: CSAIKTVRYNEQFF. The sequenced CDR3 bases are TGCAGTGCTATAAAAACTGTTCGATACAATGAG. The rearrangement links TRBV20-1 to TRBJ2-1; D uncertain. The read gets to within 3 residues of the CDR3 end, and the germline J gene fills in the rest. The CDR3 runs to 14 residues. Germline V CDR1 and CDR2: DFQATT, SNEGSKA (reference sequence). Trimming removed 4 bases from V and 4 bases from J, with 14 bases in between.

This clone showed up many times. The CDR3 extends 3 residues past the end of the read, so its final part is completed from the germline J gene. The V call is TRBV7-9, the J call TRBJ2-1, with 8 bases matching TRBD2. The CDR3 is 15 amino acids. V shed 1 base and J 4 bases; nucleotides not matched to a gene: 3. CDR1 and CDR2 from the germline V gene are SEHNR and FQNEAQ (reference sequence). This CDR3 reads CASSLEAGVYNEQFF. Incomplete CDR3 DNA: TGTGCCAGCAGCTTAGAAGCGGGAGTGTACAATGAG.

This clone has at least ten counts. The DNA ends 3 residues before the CDR3 does, and the rest of the CDR3 is filled in from the germline J gene. This chain links TRBV13 with TRBJ2-3, with 9 bases identical to TRBD1. This CDR3 comprises 16 residues. Germline loops: CDR1 PRHDT, CDR2 FYEKMQ (reference sequence). The ends lost 6 bases at V and 3 bases at J; junction bases unmatched: 10. The CDR3 is CASRDYDRGVTDTQYF. The covered CDR3 bases are TGTGCCAGCAGAGACTACGACAGGGGGGTGACAGATACG.